The rows below give T cell receptor beta chains drawn from one sample of a study of blood T cells in healthy people across ages. TCRdb analysed the 5' RACE reads with MiXCR anew, one entry per CDR3 protein. The table includes roughly 730,000 distinct CDR3 sequences, around three fifths detected once. Sequenced sample: blood. These receptors came from a man aged 35 to 55 in good health. The CDR3 runs from the conserved cysteine through the conserved F or W. D genes are given only for firm matches. Not every row has a clone size; where given, it reads once, few, many or a size class.

>NA|TRBV7-3|NA|TRBJ1-1
CASSLNGGGMNTEAFF
TGTGCCAGCAGCTTAAATGGGGGTGGCATGAACACTGAAGCTTTCTTT
>NA|TRBV20-1|NA|TRBJ2-6
CSASEGSGANVLTF
TGCAGTGCTAGCGAGGGATCTGGGGCCAACGTCCTGACTTTC
>NA|TRBV20-1|NA|TRBJ1-5
CSASTGWDQPQHF
TGCAGTGCTAGCACCGGTTGGGATCAGCCCCAGCATTTT
>NA|TRBV7-9|few|TRBJ2-7
CASSSWDTIIYEQYF
TGTGCCAGCAGCTCCTGGGACACGATTATCTACGAGCAGTACTTC
>TRBD1|TRBV29-1|NA|TRBJ2-1
CSVKAVRGTGEQFF
TGCAGCGTTAAAGCGGTCAGGGGGACGGGTGAGCAGTTCTTC
>NA|TRBV7-9|NA|TRBJ2-3
CASSLAPHTGSTDTQYF
TGTGCCAGCAGCTTAGCCCCACATACAGGGAGCACAGATACGCAGTATTTT
>NA|TRBV6-5|NA|TRBJ2-5
CASRHGALWQETQYF
TGTGCCAGCAGGCACGGGGCCCTTTGGCAAGAGACCCAGTACTTC
>TRBD2|TRBV7-2|NA|TRBJ2-7
CASSNTGTSIYEQYF
TGTGCCAGCAGCAATACCGGGACTAGCATTTACGAGCAGTACTTC
>TRBD1|TRBV7-2|few|TRBJ2-4
CASSLISTGAGVAKNIQYF
TGTGCCAGCAGCTTAATATCGACAGGGGCCGGCGTGGCCAAAAACATTCAGTACTTC
>NA|TRBV6-1|NA|TRBJ2-5
CASGSTVQETQYF
TGTGCCAGCGGGAGCACAGTCCAAGAGACCCAGTACTTC
>NA|TRBV18|NA|TRBJ2-7
CASSPPTSGIRSYEQYF
TGTGCCAGCTCACCACCGACTTCAGGGATTCGATCCTACGAGCAGTACTTC
>TRBD2|TRBV6-4|few|TRBJ2-6
CASSGGGSGANVLTF
TGTGCCAGCAGCGGCGGGGGCTCTGGGGCCAACGTCCTGACTTTC
>NA|TRBV6-5|NA|TRBJ2-7
CASSRKGGVSSYEQYF
TGTGCCAGCAGTCGTAAGGGGGGGGTGTCCTCCTACGAGCAGTACTTC
>NA|TRBV10-3|few|TRBJ2-5
CAIKGPRGGETQYF
TGTGCCATCAAGGGACCCCGGGGAGGCGAGACCCAGTACTTC
>TRBD2|TRBV4-1|NA|TRBJ2-5
CASSQDLGTISGGTQYF
TGCGCCAGCAGCCAAGATTTGGGGACTATCTCGGGCGGGACCCAGTACTTC
>NA|TRBV12-3/TRBV12-4|few|TRBJ2-5
CASSPEGWGSETQYF
TGTGCCAGCAGCCCCGAAGGGTGGGGGTCGGAGACCCAGTACTTC
>NA|TRBV12-3/TRBV12-4|few|TRBJ2-1
CASSLQEWDEQFF
TGTGCCAGCAGTTTACAGGAATGGGATGAGCAGTTCTTC
>NA|TRBV5-5|NA|TRBJ2-3
CASTLEGRGTDTQYF
TGTGCCAGCACCCTCGAGGGCCGGGGCACAGATACGCAGTATTTT
>TRBD1|TRBV20-1|NA|TRBJ1-1
CSATPDRAWRNTEAFF
TGCAGTGCTACTCCCGACAGGGCCTGGAGGAACACTGAAGCTTTCTTT
>TRBD1|TRBV5-5|few|TRBJ2-7
CASSTRGDRVNEQYF
TGTGCCAGCAGCACACGCGGGGACAGGGTCAACGAGCAGTACTTC
>NA|TRBV5-6|NA|TRBJ2-7
CASSLVLGGTLSSYEQYF
TGTGCCAGCAGCTTGGTCCTCGGCGGCACCCTGAGCTCCTACGAGCAGTACTTC
>TRBD2|TRBV7-2|NA|TRBJ2-1
CASSLSSGGREQFF
TGTGCCAGCAGCTTATCCAGCGGGGGTAGGGAGCAGTTCTTC
>NA|TRBV6-5|NA|TRBJ1-1
CASSYRGTNTEAFF
TGTGCCAGCAGTTACAGGGGAACGAACACTGAAGCTTTCTTT
>NA|TRBV24-1|NA|TRBJ2-3
CATKHSASTDTQYF
TGTGCCACCAAACACTCGGCTAGCACAGATACGCAGTATTTT
>TRBD2|TRBV18|NA|TRBJ2-1
CASSPSRGGLGYNEQFF
TGTGCCAGCTCACCATCTCGCGGGGGTCTGGGTTACAATGAGCAGTTCTTC
>TRBD1|TRBV11-1|many|TRBJ1-4
CASSFNRGPNEKLFF
TGTGCCAGCAGCTTCAACAGGGGACCTAATGAAAAACTGTTTTTT
>TRBD1|TRBV11-2|NA|TRBJ1-6
CASSPRRQGGNSPLHF
TGTGCCAGCAGCCCCAGAAGACAGGGGGGGAATTCACCCCTCCACTTT
>NA|TRBV5-8|NA|TRBJ2-1
CASSLSVMGARGNEQFF
TGTGCCAGCAGCTTGTCCGTAATGGGGGCGAGGGGCAATGAGCAGTTCTTC
>TRBD1|TRBV20-1|NA|TRBJ1-1
CSAPGQGLVNTEAFF
TGCAGTGCCCCCGGACAGGGCCTTGTGAACACTGAAGCTTTCTTT
>NA|TRBV20-1|NA|TRBJ1-2
CSARDLRGTHYGYTF
TGCAGTGCTAGAGACCTCCGGGGGACCCACTATGGCTACACCTTC
>TRBD2|TRBV24-1|NA|TRBJ2-2
CATSQERTSSHTGELLF
TGTGCCACCAGTCAGGAACGGACTAGCAGTCACACCGGGGAGCTGCTTTTT
>NA|TRBV28|NA|TRBJ2-5
CASSLGGTGHQETQYF
TGTGCCAGCAGTTTAGGGGGGACGGGCCATCAAGAGACCCAGTACTTC
>NA|TRBV27|few|TRBJ1-2
CASGKWAEGYTF
TGTGCCAGCGGAAAGTGGGCTGAAGGCTACACCTTC
>TRBD1|TRBV6-5|NA|TRBJ2-7
CASSLWTGDYEQYF
TGTGCCAGCAGTTTGTGGACAGGGGACTACGAGCAGTACTTC
>NA|TRBV5-1|NA|TRBJ1-6
CASSTDGDGSPLHF
TGCGCCAGCAGCACCGACGGGGATGGTTCACCCCTCCACTTT
>NA|TRBV20-1|NA|TRBJ2-3
CSARDPWGSTDSQYF
TGCAGTGCTAGAGATCCATGGGGGAGCACAGATTCGCAGTATTTT
>TRBD2|TRBV7-3|few|TRBJ2-3
CASSEGLASVDTQYF
TGTGCCAGCAGCGAGGGACTAGCTTCGGTAGATACGCAGTATTTT
>NA|TRBV9|NA|TRBJ2-7
CASSVAQTLGNEQYF
TGTGCCAGCAGCGTAGCGCAGACCTTGGGCAATGAGCAGTACTTC
>TRBD2|TRBV4-2|NA|TRBJ2-7
CASSQGTSGVGDEQYF
TGTGCCAGCAGCCAGGGGACTAGCGGGGTGGGTGATGAGCAGTACTTC
>TRBD2|TRBV15|many|TRBJ2-3
CATSRELAGGDTQYF
TGTGCCACCAGCAGAGAACTAGCGGGGGGAGATACGCAGTATTTT
>TRBD2|TRBV5-1|NA|TRBJ2-7
CASSWGLAAGLSYEQYF
TGCGCCAGCAGCTGGGGACTAGCGGCCGGACTCTCCTACGAGCAGTACTTC
>TRBD2|TRBV4-3|NA|TRBJ2-1
CASSQDRSGYNEQFF
TGCGCCAGCAGCCAAGATCGTAGCGGGTACAATGAGCAGTTCTTC
>TRBD1|TRBV3-1|NA|TRBJ1-2
CASSQGTGTAKSEDGYTF
TGTGCCAGCAGCCAAGGGACCGGGACAGCTAAGTCGGAGGATGGCTACACCTTC
>NA|TRBV7-2|NA|TRBJ2-3
CASSLGPHGTDTQYF
TGTGCCAGCAGCTTAGGGCCCCACGGGACAGATACGCAGTATTTT
>NA|TRBV27|NA|TRBJ1-4
CASSLFASGGKNEKLFF
TGTGCCAGCAGTTTATTCGCGTCGGGGGGCAAGAATGAAAAACTGTTTTTT
>TRBD1|TRBV5-1|few|TRBJ2-4
CASSPGQGGVNIQYF
TGCGCCAGCAGCCCGGGACAGGGGGGCGTAAACATTCAGTACTTC
>NA|TRBV20-1|NA|TRBJ1-5
CSAGGPSGNQPQHF
TGCAGTGCTGGGGGGCCCAGTGGCAATCAGCCCCAGCATTTT
>TRBD1|TRBV7-8|NA|TRBJ1-4
CASSTGQGATNEKLFF
TGTGCCAGCAGCACCGGACAGGGCGCAACTAATGAAAAACTGTTTTTT
>TRBD2|TRBV7-2|few|TRBJ2-3
CASSLVIAGGLADTQYF
TGTGCCAGCAGCTTAGTTATAGCGGGGGGGCTTGCAGATACGCAGTATTTT
>TRBD2|TRBV25-1|NA|TRBJ2-4
CASSEWRGGAENIQYF
TGTGCCAGCAGTGAATGGCGGGGGGGAGCGGAAAACATTCAGTACTTC
>NA|TRBV5-1|few|TRBJ1-6
CASSLASMGNSPLHF
TGCGCCAGCAGCTTGGCCTCTATGGGGAATTCACCCCTCCACTTT
>NA|TRBV12-3/TRBV12-4|NA|TRBJ2-7
CARNQPTYEQYF
TGTGCCAGGAACCAACCAACCTACGAGCAGTACTTC
>TRBD1|TRBV6-5|NA|TRBJ1-1
CASSLRDSINTEAFF
TGTGCCAGCAGTTTACGGGACAGTATCAACACTGAAGCTTTCTTT
>NA|TRBV27|NA|TRBJ2-2
CATQTGSTGELFF
TGTGCCACCCAGACAGGTTCCACCGGGGAGCTGTTTTTT
>NA|TRBV6-5|few|TRBJ2-5
CASSYSSGQETQYF
TGTGCCAGCAGTTACAGTTCGGGGCAAGAGACCCAGTACTTC
>NA|TRBV9|NA|TRBJ2-3
CASSVGRTVITDTQYF
TGTGCCAGCAGCGTCGGTCGGACAGTCATCACAGATACGCAGTATTTT
>NA|TRBV10-3|NA|TRBJ2-1
CAISDPGTLSSNEQFF
TGTGCCATCAGTGATCCGGGGACTCTTTCGAGTAATGAGCAGTTCTTC
>NA|TRBV12-3/TRBV12-4|few|TRBJ2-7
CASSLVGDVYYEQYF
TGTGCCAGCAGTTTGGTAGGGGACGTCTACTACGAGCAGTACTTC
>TRBD2|TRBV5-1|NA|TRBJ2-7
CASSTGLASSYEQYF
TGCGCCAGCAGCACGGGACTAGCGAGCTCCTACGAGCAGTACTTC
>NA|TRBV3-1|NA|TRBJ2-3
CASSQFIEATDTQYF
TGTGCCAGCAGCCAATTCATTGAGGCCACAGATACGCAGTATTTT